These T cell receptor beta chains were read from a single sample in a study of spatial heterogeneity in lung cancer. TCRdb reanalysed the 5' RACE reads using MiXCR and keeps one entry per CDR3 protein. This repertoire shows roughly 3,000 distinct CDR3 sequences, about 20% found once; its top ten account for about 38%. The sample was PBMCs, taken at follow-up. These receptors all come from a male donor with early-stage non-small cell lung cancer. Each CDR3 is given with its conserved first and last residue. A D gene is named only where the DNA matches it firmly. The size of a clone is reported for some rows only, either as once, few or many, or as a class for expanded clones.

TRBJ2-3,TRBV5-1,TRBD2,medium-sized,TGCGCCAGCAGCTTGGGCCTAGCGGTCACAGATACGCAGTATTTT,CASSLGLAVTDTQYF
TRBJ2-5,TRBV27,NA,NA,TGTGCCAGCAGTCAAGGGACGGACCTTTCAGGGACCCAGTACTTC,CASSQGTDLSGTQYF
TRBJ2-5,TRBV5-1,NA,NA,TGCGCCAGCAGCTCGGATGAGACCCAGTACTTC,CASSSDETQYF
TRBJ2-1,TRBV6-1,NA,many,TGTGCCAGCAGGGACTCCAGCTCCTACAATGAGCAGTTCTTC,CASRDSSSYNEQFF
TRBJ2-1,TRBV3-1,NA,NA,TGTGCCAGCAGCCAAGATTCCCGGACTCAGTTCTTC,CASSQDSRTQFF
TRBJ2-3,TRBV7-9,NA,NA,TGTGCCAGCAGCGATAGCACAGATACGCAGTATTTT,CASSDSTDTQYF
TRBJ2-1,TRBV30,TRBD2,medium-sized,TGTGCCTGGAGTGTAGGAAGCGGGGTTTACAATGAGCAGTTCTTC,CAWSVGSGVYNEQFF
TRBJ1-5,TRBV5-5,NA,many,TGTGCCAGCAGCTTGACAGCTTCGGGCAATCAGCCCCAGCATTTT,CASSLTASGNQPQHF
TRBJ2-5,TRBV7-8,TRBD1,many,TGTGCCAGCAGCTTAGTTTACGGGACAGGGGAGGGTGATGGCCAGTACTTC,CASSLVYGTGEGDGQYF
TRBJ2-5,TRBV28,NA,NA,TGTGCCAGCAGTTTTTTGCTTGAAGGGCTGGAGACCCAGTACTTC,CASSFLLEGLETQYF
TRBJ2-1,TRBV5-1,NA,many,TGCGCCAGCAGCATAGGTACAGGGATCAATGAGCAGTTCTTC,CASSIGTGINEQFF
TRBJ2-2,TRBV7-9,TRBD1,many,TGTGCCAGCAGCAGTTACGGGACAGGGAGTCCCGGGGAGCTGTTTTTT,CASSSYGTGSPGELFF
TRBJ1-1,TRBV7-2,TRBD1,many,TGTGCCAGCAGCCTGAGGGGTGGGACAGGGGTACTGAACACTGAAGCTTTCTTT,CASSLRGGTGVLNTEAFF
TRBJ2-2,TRBV6-5,TRBD1,few,TGTGCCAGCAGCGGCACGCTGGGACAGGGGGTGAACACCGGGGAGCTGTTTTTT,CASSGTLGQGVNTGELFF
TRBJ2-3,TRBV5-1,NA,many,TGCGCCAGCAGGCGAGGGGGGGCACAAGCGCGGGATACGCAGTATTTT,CASRRGGAQARDTQYF
TRBJ2-2,TRBV4-2,NA,NA,TGTGCCAGCAGCCCACAGGGAGGACACCTTGGAAGGACCGGGGAGCTGTTTTTT,CASSPQGGHLGRTGELFF
TRBJ2-6,TRBV19,NA,many,TGTGCCACTGGCGCGGGCTACTCTGGGGCCAACGTCCTGACTTTC,CATGAGYSGANVLTF
TRBJ2-5,TRBV27,NA,medium-sized,TGTGCCAGCAGTTCCTCTATTGAACAGGGGGGGGAGACCCAGTACTTC,CASSSSIEQGGETQYF
TRBJ2-7,TRBV5-1,NA,NA,TGCGCCAGCAGCCCAGGCCCTGAAAACTACGAGCAGTACTTC,CASSPGPENYEQYF
TRBJ2-7,TRBV7-9,NA,many,TGTGCCAGCAGCTTGGCAGGGGGAGGCGACGAGCAGTACTTC,CASSLAGGGDEQYF
TRBJ2-3,TRBV4-2,TRBD2,NA,TGTGCCAGCAGCCAAGATAGTAGCGGGGGGGCAGATACGCAGTATTTT,CASSQDSSGGADTQYF
TRBJ1-5,TRBV7-2,NA,medium-sized,TGTGCCAGCAGCCCTAGGGGGAGTAGCAATCAGCCCCAGCATTTT,CASSPRGSSNQPQHF
TRBJ2-2,TRBV7-1,NA,NA,TGTGCCAGCAGCTCCGGACAGCGTGCGAACACCGGGGAGCTGTTTTTT,CASSSGQRANTGELFF
TRBJ1-5,TRBV20-1,NA,few,TGCAGTGCTAGACCCGATCTAGGGAGCCTAAATCAGCCCCAGCATTTT,CSARPDLGSLNQPQHF
TRBJ2-7,TRBV29-1,TRBD1,NA,TGCAGCGTTGTTCGGACAGGGAAGCCCAACGAGCAGTACTTC,CSVVRTGKPNEQYF
TRBJ2-2,TRBV7-2,NA,medium-sized,TGTGCCAGCAGCAAGAGGAGCTCCGCGAACACCGGGGAGCTGTTTTTT,CASSKRSSANTGELFF
TRBJ2-5,TRBV5-1,TRBD2,medium-sized,TGCGCCAGCAGCTTTAGCGGGGATGAGACCCAGTACTTC,CASSFSGDETQYF
TRBJ2-7,TRBV5-1,TRBD1,NA,TGCGCCAGCAGTTTTAATACAGGGGATTACGAGCAGTACTTC,CASSFNTGDYEQYF
TRBJ2-3,TRBV25-1,TRBD2,NA,TGTGCCAGCAGAGGGTCTGGGACTAGCGGGAGGCCCACAGATACGCAGTATTTT,CASRGSGTSGRPTDTQYF
TRBJ2-2,TRBV2,NA,medium-sized,TGTGCCAGCAGTGAGGGGAACCTAAACACCGGGGAGCTGTTTTTT,CASSEGNLNTGELFF
TRBJ1-1,TRBV2,NA,NA,TGTGCCAGCAGTCAGGGGCGTTTGGCTGAAGCTTTCTTT,CASSQGRLAEAFF
TRBJ2-6,TRBV7-9,NA,NA,TGTGCCAGCAGCTCGCTGAGCTCTGGGGCCAACGTCCTGACTTTC,CASSSLSSGANVLTF
TRBJ2-6,TRBV27,NA,many,TGTGCCAGCAGCGGCGGGGCGGTAGCAACCTCTGGGGCCAACGTCCTGACTTTC,CASSGGAVATSGANVLTF
TRBJ1-6,TRBV7-2,NA,once,TGTGCCAGCAGCTTAGAGAGGTCAACCCTCCACTTT,CASSLERSTLHF
TRBJ2-5,TRBV19,NA,medium-sized,TGTGCCAGTAGTCCTACAGGAAGGGGACAAGAGACCCAGTACTTC,CASSPTGRGQETQYF
TRBJ1-5,TRBV20-1,TRBD1,medium-sized,TGCAGTGCTGGAAGCCGGGACAGGGGAGGCAATCAGCCCCAGCATTTT,CSAGSRDRGGNQPQHF
TRBJ1-2,TRBV6-1,TRBD1,medium-sized,TGTGCCAGCAGTGAAGTCAGGGGGGGTGGCTACACCTTC,CASSEVRGGGYTF
TRBJ2-5,TRBV6-1,TRBD1,medium-sized,TGTGCCAGCAGTGAAGTTTGGACAGGGGGCCAAGAGACCCAGTACTTC,CASSEVWTGGQETQYF
TRBJ2-5,TRBV6-5,TRBD2,medium-sized,TGTGCCAGCAGCCCCCGGCGACTAGCGGCGGTAGAGACCCAGTACTTC,CASSPRRLAAVETQYF
TRBJ2-2,TRBV6-2/TRBV6-3,TRBD2,medium-sized,TGTGCCAGCAGTCCCGGGGGACTAGTGCTCGGGGAGCTGTTTTTT,CASSPGGLVLGELFF
TRBJ2-5,TRBV9,NA,many,TGTGCCAGCAGCGTAGCACCGACCTCCCAAGAGACCCAGTACTTC,CASSVAPTSQETQYF
TRBJ2-7,TRBV2,NA,few,TGTGCCAGTTACACCGGGCCAGGGATCTCCTACGAGCAGTACTTC,CASYTGPGISYEQYF
TRBJ2-6,TRBV11-3,NA,many,TGTGCCAGCAGCTTAGGTTCGGGTGCTGGGGCCAACGTCCTGACTTTC,CASSLGSGAGANVLTF
TRBJ2-4,TRBV27,NA,many,TGTGCCAGCAGTCCCAGCCTCACTCTAGCCAAAAACATTCAGTACTTC,CASSPSLTLAKNIQYF
TRBJ2-2,TRBV7-2,NA,medium-sized,TGTGCCAGCAGCGGAGGGGGGCGATACACCGGGGAGCTGTTTTTT,CASSGGGRYTGELFF
TRBJ1-6,TRBV7-2,NA,many,TGTGCCAGCAGCTTCTACGCTACCCAAGGCTATAATTCACCCCTCCACTTT,CASSFYATQGYNSPLHF
TRBJ1-6,TRBV2,NA,few,TGTGCCAGCAGCACGGGACCTTCACCCCTCCACTTT,CASSTGPSPLHF
TRBJ2-5,TRBV20-1,TRBD2,medium-sized,TGCAGTGCCCCGGGACTAGCGGGCCAAGAGACCCAGTACTTC,CSAPGLAGQETQYF
TRBJ2-1,TRBV7-7,NA,medium-sized,TGTGCTAGCAGCCGGGGAGGCTACAATGAGCAGTTCTTC,CASSRGGYNEQFF
TRBJ2-5,TRBV7-9,NA,few,TGTGCCAGCAGCTGGACAGTCCAAGAGACCCAGTACTTC,CASSWTVQETQYF
TRBJ2-5,TRBV5-4,TRBD2,many,TGTGCCAGCAGCTTGGTGGTAGCGGGGCAAGAGACCCAGTACTTC,CASSLVVAGQETQYF